This TCR beta chain was observed in a study of blood T cells in healthy people across ages. Combining a sample-barcoded 5' primer with a J-beta primer mix, a second PCR ran for 7 to 11 cycles. Sequencing recovered at least 2.5 million CDR3-containing paired-end reads from each sample. MiXCR, applied by TCRdb to the 5' RACE reads, yields one record per CDR3 protein. The sample comprises roughly 1.4 million distinct CDR3 sequences, around 55% of which are singletons, and roughly 6.3% rests with the top ten. This clonotype was picked up a small number of times. Its target is unknown. Germline V gene lookup returns CDR1 DFQATT and CDR2 SNEGSKA (reference sequence). Deletions cut 0 bases from V and 0 bases from J, with 7 bases between. This CDR3 spans 14 amino acids. Study-wide results and caveats: In the absence of known donor CMV status, changes in expanded clonotypes were possibly confounded.

The TCR sequence derives from a man between 18 and 29 years old in good health. Sequencing was performed on blood. The chain recombines TRBV20-1 with TRBJ2-3; D remains unclear. The CDR3 coding sequence is TGCAGTGCTAGAGATCACGGTAGCACAGATACGCAGTATTTT. This encodes CSARDHGSTDTQYF.